This TCR beta chain was obtained from a study of shared clonotypes between healthy human individuals. The assay was immunoSEQ multiplex PCR, and TCRdb's table has in-frame clones only and misses some. Of over a million clones in the sample, 65% to 80% were seen once. The germline gives CDR1 SGHAT, CDR2 FQNNGV. The ends lost 6 bases at V and 12 bases at J; junction bases unmatched: 13. The CDR3 contains 16 residues. Adult donors, all healthy and HIV-negative, had no recent acute infections or vaccinations. Caucasian adults residing in Nashville, Tennessee made up all the donors. Findings and limits, study-wide: Clonotypes that were shared across four donors made up 4% to 6% of naive CD4 clonotypes.

Concerning this clone itself: Its antigen is not known.

The chain recombines TRBV11-2 with TRBJ2-1; TRBD2 aligns across 14 bases. The sequence came from a man younger than 35 in good health. The specimen sequenced was memory CD4+ T cells sorted from blood. Subset meaning: CD45RA-negative fraction. The CDR3 DNA reads TGTGCCAGCAGTCGGAGGACTGGGACTAGCGGGAGTCGGCAGTTCTTC. Translating it yields CASSRRTGTSGSRQFF.